Below are 22 T cell receptor beta chains sequenced from a single sample in a study of blood T cell repertoires in COVID-19. The assay was immunoSEQ multiplex PCR, and TCRdb's table has in-frame clones only and misses some. Here the sample spans about 330,000 clones, 70% to 90% being singletons. Specimen: peripheral blood. The receptors come from a human donor in a cohort sampled during active COVID-19.

Comment on this clone: An end of the junction does not agree with germline; a read error may underlie this. The chain joins TRBV7-9 to TRBJ2-3; D gene unclear. This CDR3 region has 12 residues. The germline V gene encodes CDR1 SEHNR and CDR2 FQNEAQ (reference sequence). The CDR3 nucleotides read TGTGCCAGCAGCTTAGTTATAGATGCGCAGTATTTT. Translating gives CASSLVIDAQYF.

The count of this clone is one. The chain links TRBV24-1 to TRBJ2-2, with TRBD1 matching 9 bases. V lost 2 bases, J lost 5 bases, and 5 bases stayed unmatched. The CDR3 length is 16 residues. The V gene's germline CDR1 is KGHDR and CDR2 SFDVKD. The CDR3 nucleotides read TGTGCCACCAGTGATTCGGACAGGGGAAGGACCGGGGAGCTGTTTTTT. Its protein is CATSDSDRGRTGELFF.

V is TRBV2 and J is TRBJ2-2; 7 bases fit TRBD1. Per germline, CDR1 SNHLY and CDR2 FYNNEI. This CDR3 has 16 residues. J was trimmed by 4 bases and V by 5 bases; bases with no gene match: 10. The CDR3 DNA sequence: TGTGCCAGCAGTCCGAAAGGGGGCTATCCCACCGGGGAGCTGTTTTTT. This encodes CASSPKGGYPTGELFF.

The chain employs TRBV13 and TRBJ2-3; D may be TRBD2 (6 bases). The V gene's germline CDR1 is PRHDT and CDR2 FYEKMQ (reference sequence). CDR3 length: 15 residues. V gave up 5 bases and J gave up 3 bases, with 15 bases separating them. The CDR3 reads CASSPMRGGTDTQYF. In DNA form, the CDR3 reads TGTGCCAGCAGCCCGATGCGGGGCGGTACAGATACGCAGTATTTT.

V gene TRBV5-6 combines with J gene TRBJ1-1; D may be TRBD1 (5 bases). Germline V CDR1 and CDR2: SGHDT, YYEEEE. The V and J ends lost 4 bases and 0 bases respectively, with 13 bases between them. CDR3 length: 15 residues. The chain's CDR3 is CASSGAGRMNTEAFF. The CDR3 bases are TGTGCCAGCAGCGGAGCGGGACGGATGAACACTGAAGCTTTCTTT.

This clone was counted only a few times. This chain joins TRBV9 and TRBJ1-6; 8 bases map to TRBD1. CDR1 is SGDLS, CDR2 YYNGEE, per germline. The CDR3 is 14 amino acids. J lost 11 bases, V lost 4 bases, and 8 bases had no gene match. This CDR3 reads CASSHGQGATPLHF. The CDR3 DNA sequence: TGTGCCAGCAGCCACGGACAGGGTGCAACACCCCTCCACTTT.

The chain has TRBV6-5 and TRBJ2-3; TRBD1 agrees at 8 bases. J gave up 7 bases and V 2 bases, and 8 bases lay outside the gene matches. This CDR3 contains 15 residues. Germline CDR1 MNHEY, CDR2 SVGAGI. CDR3 loop: CASSYGDRGVYTQYF. DNA for the CDR3: TGTGCCAGCAGTTACGGCGACAGGGGTGTTTATACGCAGTATTTT.

The rearrangement joins TRBV7-9 to TRBJ1-2; 11 nucleotides match TRBD1. The germline V gene encodes CDR1 SEHNR and CDR2 FQNEAQ (reference sequence). The ends lost 2 bases at V and 3 bases at J; junction bases unmatched: 5. The CDR3 length is 16 residues. CDR3 loop: CASSLQGQGAYYGYTF. The CDR3 coding sequence is TGTGCCAGCAGCTTACAAGGACAGGGGGCATACTATGGCTACACCTTC.

This chain joins TRBV29-1 and TRBJ2-7; a weak D match, TRBD1 (6 bases). The V end was cut by 4 bases, the J end by 1 base, with 8 bases between. Per the germline V gene, CDR1 is SQVTM and CDR2 is ANQGSEA. This CDR3 region has 12 residues. The CDR3, as DNA: TGCAGCGTTGGGGGGCTTTCCTACGAGCAGTACTTC. Translated, it gives CSVGGLSYEQYF.

The chain joins TRBV19 to TRBJ1-1; 8 positions agree with TRBD1. With V trimmed by 7 bases and J by 1 base, 8 bases remained unmatched. Germline loops: CDR1 LNHDA, CDR2 SQIVND (reference sequence). The CDR3 has 15 residues. The CDR3 coding sequence is TGTGCCAGTAAGCCACCAGGGGGCCCGAACACTGAAGCTTTCTTT. Translating gives CASKPPGGPNTEAFF.

The chain links TRBV9 to TRBJ1-4; D remains unclear. The germline V and J ends were trimmed by 0 bases and 4 bases, with 22 bases remaining between them. The CDR3 extends over 19 amino acids. The germline CDR1 and CDR2 sequences are SGDLS and YYNGEE. The CDR3 bases are TGTGCCAGCAGCGTAGTATTTCGGCCCCCGACTCCTTTTAATGAAAAACTGTTTTTT. It codes for CASSVVFRPPTPFNEKLFF.

This chain uses TRBV10-3 with TRBJ1-6; 8 nucleotides line up with TRBD1. CDR3 length: 17 amino acids. V dropped 6 bases and J dropped 3; count of bases not matched to a gene: 10. In germline, CDR1 is ENHRY, CDR2 SYGVKD. CDR3 amino acids: CAIRKDRGGIYNSPLHF. In DNA, the CDR3 is TGTGCCATCAGAAAAGACAGGGGTGGGATCTATAATTCACCCCTCCACTTT.

V is TRBV15 and J is TRBJ1-2, with 7 bases that match TRBD1. The trim removed 4 bases at V and 2 bases at J, leaving 7 bases unmatched. CDR1 LNHNV and CDR2 YYDKDF come from the germline V gene (reference sequence). CDR3 length: 15 amino acids. The CDR3 coding sequence is TGTGCCACCAGCATAACAGGGGCCACCAACTATGGCTACACCTTC. Its protein is CATSITGATNYGYTF.

V gene TRBV5-4 combines with J gene TRBJ2-1, with D tentatively TRBD2 (6 bases). Trimming shortened V by 4 bases and J by 4 bases, and 12 bases separated the two germline ends. Germline assignment: CDR1 SGHNT and CDR2 YYREEE (reference sequence). CDR3 length equals 14 residues. The CDR3, as DNA: TGTGCCAGCAGCCCCGGCGGGGTATACAATGAGCAGTTCTTC. It yields the protein CASSPGGVYNEQFF. The variable domain in full, completed from reference TRBV5-4 and TRBJ2-1, reads ETGVTQSPTHLIKTRGQQVTLRCSSQSGHNTVSWYQQALGQGPQFIFQYYREEENGRGNFPPRFSGLQFPNYSSELNVNALELDDSALYLCASSPGGVYNEQFFGPGTRLTVL.

This clone was detected only once. The V and J genes are TRBV9 and TRBJ1-1, with D perhaps TRBD1 (6 bases). V lost 3 bases, J lost 4 bases, and 13 bases lay in between. Germline loops: CDR1 SGDLS, CDR2 YYNGEE. The length of the CDR3 is 14 residues. Written as DNA, the CDR3 is TGTGCCAGCAGCGCCAGGGGAGAGGGCACTGAAGCTTTCTTT. It yields the protein CASSARGEGTEAFF.

A word on this clone: Relative to the germline gene, one junction end is altered; a read error may explain this. The genes are TRBV18 and TRBJ2-1; 8 bases are a match to TRBD2. CDR3 length: 19 residues. The germline V gene encodes CDR1 KGHSH and CDR2 LQKENI. CDR3 sequence (DNA): TGTGCCAGTTCACCGCGGGAGCGGGGGTCGACTCGCTCCTACAATGAGCAGTTCTTC. Its translation: CASSPRERGSTRSYNEQFF.

The genes are TRBV10-2 and TRBJ2-7; 8 bases agree with TRBD1. The J segment lost 0 bases and the V segment lost 8 bases, leaving 6 bases of the junction unmatched. Germline lookup yields CDR1 WSHSY and CDR2 SAAADI. The CDR3 runs to 14 residues. Written as DNA, the CDR3 is TGCGCCAGCGCCGTAGGGACAGGCTCCTACGAGCAGTACTTC. Amino acid sequence: CASAVGTGSYEQYF.

This chain joins TRBV27 and TRBJ1-2, with D perhaps matching TRBD1 (6 bases). Germline V gene lookup returns CDR1 MNHEY and CDR2 SMNVEV (reference sequence). The V end was cut by 7 bases, the J end by 8 bases, with 20 bases between. The length of the CDR3 is 14 residues. In nucleotides, the CDR3 is TGTGCCAGCACCCAACTGACAGGCATGCCCGGCTACACCTTC. Protein sequence: CASTQLTGMPGYTF.

The chain has TRBV18 and TRBJ2-2; 8 bases align to TRBD1. CDR3 length: 16 amino acids. V dropped 0 bases and J dropped 0; count of bases not matched to a gene: 0. Germline lookup yields CDR1 KGHSH and CDR2 LQKENI. In nucleotides, the CDR3 is TGTGCCAGCTCACCACCACAGGGGGCGAACACCGGGGAGCTGTTTTTT. Translated: CASSPPQGANTGELFF.

The chain recombines TRBV6-5 with TRBJ1-2, with a possible D match to TRBD1 (5 bases). The CDR3 runs 14 residues. Germline CDR1 reads MNHEY; CDR2 reads SVGAGI. V was clipped by 4 bases and J by 4 bases, with 13 bases between them. As DNA, the CDR3 is TGTGCCAGCAGTTTTATATCGGGACTCTATGGCTACACCTTC. It specifies CASSFISGLYGYTF.

The chain carries TRBV5-1 and TRBJ2-6; a possible D gene is TRBD2 (6 bases). The V gene's germline CDR1 is SGHRS and CDR2 YFSETQ. Trimming took off 3 bases at V and 2 bases at J, with 12 bases between the two ends. CDR3 length: 16 amino acids. The CDR3 sequence is CASSSLGGAGANVLTF. In nucleotides, the CDR3 is TGCGCCAGCAGCTCGTTGGGAGGCGCTGGGGCCAACGTCCTGACTTTC.

This chain connects TRBV5-1 to TRBJ1-1, with D possibly being TRBD1 (6 bases). The ends were cut back, 3 bases at V and 0 bases at J, with 12 bases in the middle. In germline, CDR1 is SGHRS, CDR2 YFSETQ. The CDR3 totals 15 residues. The CDR3 region is CASSSTGTLNTEAFF. The CDR3 DNA is TGCGCCAGCAGCTCCACCGGGACACTGAACACTGAAGCTTTCTTT.